Detailed here is one T cell receptor beta chain. Its binding antigen is unknown. Base quality data are lacking; no much larger clone is found one base away. The immunoSEQ Assay, a bias-controlled multiplex PCR, was used to amplify TCRbeta CDR3 regions from genomic DNA. Concerning the study's data processing: The number of nucleated cells in each sample was estimated from the amplification of reference gene primers within the assay. Sequence reads were collapsed and filtered to measure the absolute abundance of every unique TCRbeta CDR3 rearrangement. For each sample, productive Simpson clonality was calculated as the square root of Simpson's diversity index over productive rearrangements. TCRdb mirrors the immuneACCESS table, restricted to in-frame sequences. Some clones are absent from its copies; in checked studies, under half trace to an unresolved V gene, and the reason for the others is unknown. The V and J calls and clone size come from that table; D and trimming were worked out from the DNA. This sample is represented by about 150,000 clones; approximately 88% of them were singletons. The ten largest clones capture over 4% of the sample.

In the prospective study, participants were 18 to 89 years old, resided in about two dozen geographic areas of the United States, and were enrolled through a virtual design. Cohort assignment in the prospective study relied on participant-reported clinical history from a screening survey and a study questionnaire. Exposed participants were defined as having been in contact with someone with a PCR-confirmed or clinician-diagnosed COVID-19 case within 2 weeks of study entry. In the prospective study, whole blood, serum and a nasopharyngeal or oropharyngeal swab were collected from each participant by mobile phlebotomists. Prospective study participants could optionally give additional blood draws and questionnaires over an approximately two-month period. Before DNA extraction, prospective study blood samples were shipped either frozen or at room temperature. The data were obtained in a study of blood T cell repertoires in COVID-19 (dated by TCRdb to about 2020). In terms of the full investigation: Samples covering the acute and convalescent phases of COVID-19 were provided by collaborators in the United States, Italy and Spain. The material from the prospective study consisted of cDNA or gDNA derived from T cells, B-cell-depleted T cells, or PBMCs. Subjects who had been exposed to COVID-19, were actively infected with it, or had recovered from it provided the deeply sampled blood TCRbeta repertoires that made up the dataset. The repertoires were released in a freely available public database meant as a resource for research on the immune response to SARS-CoV-2. The samples were drawn from the first 160 participants of the ongoing ImmuneRACE study and from roughly 1,300 subjects provided by 6 global collaborators. Nearly every sample came with metadata listing a de-identified subject ID, COVID-19 status, age in years and sex. Where available, HLA class I and class II types were obtained from metadata supplied by the sample provider rather than from assay-based typing. What the research found in general, with its limitations: The quantity of clinical and demographic metadata differed by source and by participant and was supplied without curation.

The sample comprised PBMCs or T cells enriched from blood (not recorded which). The origin of this receptor is a man between 70 and 80 years old who had been exposed to COVID-19.

This receptor has the CDR3 CASSAAQTGYTEAFF. In nucleotides, the sequence is TGTGCCAGCTCCGCGGCCCAGACAGGCTACACTGAAGCTTTCTTT. Recombination joined TRBV18 with TRBJ1-1, and possibly TRBD1, on 6 matching bases. CDR3 length: 15 amino acids, cysteine to phenylalanine. The retained sequence is limited to the CDR3, 45 bases, with the frame set at the first base. As encoded in the germline V gene, CDR1 is KGHSH while CDR2 is LQKENI. V loses 6 bases, J loses 3 bases, and the germline ends lie 17 bases apart.